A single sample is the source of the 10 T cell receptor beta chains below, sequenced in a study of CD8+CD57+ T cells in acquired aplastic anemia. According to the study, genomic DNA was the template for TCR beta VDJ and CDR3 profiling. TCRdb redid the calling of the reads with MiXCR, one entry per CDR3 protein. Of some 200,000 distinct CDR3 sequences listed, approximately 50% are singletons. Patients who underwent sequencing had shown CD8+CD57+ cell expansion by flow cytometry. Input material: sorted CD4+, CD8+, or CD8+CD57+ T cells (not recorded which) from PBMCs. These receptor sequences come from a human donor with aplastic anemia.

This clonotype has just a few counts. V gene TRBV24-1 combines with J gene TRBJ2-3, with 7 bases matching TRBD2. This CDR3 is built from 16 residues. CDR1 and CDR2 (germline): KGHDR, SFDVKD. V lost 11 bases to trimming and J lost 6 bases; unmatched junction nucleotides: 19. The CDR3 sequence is CASTTYRAGVSDTQYF. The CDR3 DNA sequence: TGTGCCAGCACCACCTATCGGGCGGGAGTGTCCGATACGCAGTATTTT.

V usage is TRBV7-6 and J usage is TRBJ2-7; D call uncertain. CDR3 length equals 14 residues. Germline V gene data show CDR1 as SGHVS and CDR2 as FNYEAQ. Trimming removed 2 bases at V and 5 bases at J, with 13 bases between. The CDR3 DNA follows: TGTGCCAGCAGCTTATTTGGCGGTCTGGACGAGCAGTACTTC. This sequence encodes CASSLFGGLDEQYF.

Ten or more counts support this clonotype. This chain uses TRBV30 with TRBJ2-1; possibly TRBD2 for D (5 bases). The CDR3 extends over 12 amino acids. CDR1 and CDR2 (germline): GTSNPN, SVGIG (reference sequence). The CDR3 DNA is TGTGCTTTCAAACTAGTGTCCACTGAGCAGTTCTTC. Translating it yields CAFKLVSTEQFF.

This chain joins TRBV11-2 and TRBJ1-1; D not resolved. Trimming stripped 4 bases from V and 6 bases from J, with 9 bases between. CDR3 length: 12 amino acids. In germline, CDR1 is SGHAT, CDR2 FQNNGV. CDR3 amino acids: CASSSQISEAFF. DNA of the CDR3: TGTGCCAGCAGCTCCCAAATTTCTGAAGCTTTCTTT.

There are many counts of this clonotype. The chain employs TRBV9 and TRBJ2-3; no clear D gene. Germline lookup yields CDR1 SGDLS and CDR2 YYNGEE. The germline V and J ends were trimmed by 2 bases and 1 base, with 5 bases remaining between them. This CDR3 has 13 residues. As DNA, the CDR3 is TGTGCCAGCAGCGTCGCGGGCACAGATACGCAGTATTTT. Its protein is CASSVAGTDTQYF.

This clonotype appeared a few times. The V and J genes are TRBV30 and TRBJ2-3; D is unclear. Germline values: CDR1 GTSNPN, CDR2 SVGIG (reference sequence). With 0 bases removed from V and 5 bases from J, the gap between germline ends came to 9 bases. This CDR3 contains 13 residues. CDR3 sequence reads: CAWSVRLRDTQYF. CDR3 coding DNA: TGTGCCTGGAGTGTACGATTGCGAGATACGCAGTATTTT.

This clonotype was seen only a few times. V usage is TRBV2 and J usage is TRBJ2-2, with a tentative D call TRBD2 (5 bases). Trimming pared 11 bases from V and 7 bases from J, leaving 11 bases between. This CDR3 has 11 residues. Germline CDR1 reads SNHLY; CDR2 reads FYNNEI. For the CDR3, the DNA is TGTGCCTACGACGAGGGCGGGGAGCTGTTTTTT. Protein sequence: CAYDEGGELFF.

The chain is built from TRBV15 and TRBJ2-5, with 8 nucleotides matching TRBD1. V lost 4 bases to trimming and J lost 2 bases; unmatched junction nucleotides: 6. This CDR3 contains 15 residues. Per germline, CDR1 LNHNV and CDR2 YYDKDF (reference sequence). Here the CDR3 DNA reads TGTGCCACCAGCACCGTGGACAGGGCGCAAGAGACCCAGTACTTC. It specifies CATSTVDRAQETQYF. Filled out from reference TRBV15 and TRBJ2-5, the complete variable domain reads DAMVIQNPRYQVTQFGKPVTLSCSQTLNHNVMYWYQQKSSQAPKLLFHYYDKDFNNEADTPDNFQSRRPNTSFCFLDIRSPGLGDTAMYLCATSTVDRAQETQYFGPGTRLLVL.

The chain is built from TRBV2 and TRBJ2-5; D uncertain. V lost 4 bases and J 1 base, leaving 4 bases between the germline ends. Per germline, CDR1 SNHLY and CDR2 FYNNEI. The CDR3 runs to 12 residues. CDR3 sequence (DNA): TGTGCCAGCAGTGGACTCCAAGAGACCCAGTACTTC. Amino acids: CASSGLQETQYF.

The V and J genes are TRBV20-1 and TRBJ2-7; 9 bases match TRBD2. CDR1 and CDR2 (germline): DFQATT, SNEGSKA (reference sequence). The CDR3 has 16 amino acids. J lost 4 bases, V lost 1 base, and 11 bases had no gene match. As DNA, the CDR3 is TGCAGTGCTAGAGGGAGTTTCGGGACTAGCTTATACGAGCAGTACTTC. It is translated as CSARGSFGTSLYEQYF.